The 3 T cell receptor beta chains below were found in one sample sequenced in a study of patients and donors after allogeneic stem cell transplantation. Using its own MiXCR run on the RT-PCR reads, TCRdb lists one record per CDR3 protein. The table records over 10,000 distinct CDR3 sequences, around 27% of them present only once. The sequencing sample was made of blood, either unsorted or a sorted T cell fraction (not recorded which). These receptors were obtained from a human donor who was either an allogeneic HSCT recipient or a stem cell or donor lymphocyte infusion donor (not recorded which). It is not recorded whose cells these are; they may come from a transplant donor.

The chain carries TRBV12-3 or TRBV12-4 and TRBJ1-5; no clear D. The CDR3 sequence is 14 residues long. The V and J ends lost 3 bases and 2 bases respectively, with 8 bases between them. The CDR3 loop is CASSLAMGNQPQHF. The DNA of the CDR3 is TGTGCCAGCAGTTTGGCAATGGGCAATCAGCCCCAGCATTTT.

The sample holds a few counts of this clonotype. This chain joins TRBV7-8 and TRBJ2-1, with 16 bases that match TRBD2. After removal of 3 bases from V and 9 bases from J, the junction contained 5 bases not matched to a gene. This CDR3 region has 16 residues. Per the germline V gene, CDR1 is SGHVS and CDR2 is FQNEAQ. CDR3 residues: CASSFPGTSGRAEQFF. CDR3 nucleotide sequence: TGTGCCAGCAGCTTCCCCGGGACTAGCGGGAGGGCTGAGCAGTTCTTC.

This chain uses TRBV7-9 with TRBJ1-4, with D possibly being TRBD1 (5 bases). Germline V gives CDR1 SEHNR, CDR2 FQNEAQ (reference sequence). The V end lost 1 base, the J end lost 9 bases, and 18 bases lay between the germline ends. This CDR3 comprises 16 residues. For the CDR3, the DNA is TGTGCCAGCAGCTTAGGAGGCACAGGACAAATGAAAAAACTGTTTTTT. Encoded protein: CASSLGGTGQMKKLFF. The whole variable domain, filled in from reference TRBV7-9 and TRBJ1-4, reads DTGVSQNPRHKITKRGQNVTFRCDPISEHNRLYWYRQTLGQGPEFLTYFQNEAQLEKSRLLSDRFSAERPKGSFSTLEIQRTEQGDSAMYLCASSLGGTGQMKKLFFGSGTQLSVL.